This entry lists 27 T cell receptor beta chains sequenced from one sample in a study of OX40 agonist ivuxolimab in advanced cancers. This table comes from immunoSEQ multiplex PCR, and its TCRdb copy is limited to in-frame clones, with some not included. The sample shows tens of thousands of clones, over 90% of them seen only once. The source was CD4+ or CD8+ T cells sorted from blood, collected in a trial of the OX40 agonist ivuxolimab. These receptors were obtained from an adult with an advanced solid tumor such as melanoma, head and neck, liver or kidney cancer.

The J gene is TRBJ2-7, the V gene TRBV11-2; 11 bases are a match to TRBD2. The junction had 2 bases not matched to a gene; V was cut back by 0 bases and J by 4 bases. CDR3 length: 15 residues. The germline CDR1 and CDR2 sequences are SGHAT and FQNNGV. The CDR3 loop reads CASSLEASGRYEQYF. CDR3 bases: TGTGCCAGCAGCTTAGAGGCTAGCGGGAGGTACGAGCAGTACTTC.

V and J are TRBV7-9 and TRBJ2-3; D gene ambiguous. The CDR3 loop spans 13 amino acids. CDR1 is SEHNR, CDR2 FQNEAQ, per germline (reference sequence). V lost 1 base and J 6 bases, leaving 8 bases between the germline ends. This chain's CDR3 is CASSLGVRDTQYF. The CDR3 bases are TGTGCCAGCAGCTTAGGGGTACGTGATACGCAGTATTTT. Full variable domain (rest looked up from reference TRBV7-9 and TRBJ2-3): DTGVSQNPRHKITKRGQNVTFRCDPISEHNRLYWYRQTLGQGPEFLTYFQNEAQLEKSRLLSDRFSAERPKGSFSTLEIQRTEQGDSAMYLCASSLGVRDTQYFGPGTRLTVL.

The rearrangement links TRBV11-2 to TRBJ1-2; D is unresolved. Per the germline V gene, CDR1 is SGHAT and CDR2 is FQNNGV. V lost 2 bases, J lost 1 base, and 8 bases lay in between. The CDR3 is 14 residues long. CDR3 in DNA: TGTGCCAGCAGCTTAACTGATAGTAACTATGGCTACACCTTC. This translates into CASSLTDSNYGYTF.

The chain has TRBV5-6 and TRBJ2-7; 12 nucleotides align to TRBD1. CDR1 is SGHDT and CDR2 is YYEEEE in the germline V gene. V lost 4 bases to trimming and J lost 5 bases; unmatched junction nucleotides: 4. This CDR3 comprises 14 residues. CDR3 in DNA: TGTGCCAGCAGCCCAGGGACAGGGGGCGACGAGCAGTACTTC. As protein: CASSPGTGGDEQYF.

This rearrangement joins TRBV9 to TRBJ2-7; D not resolved. The CDR3 contains 13 residues. CDR1 is SGDLS, CDR2 YYNGEE, per germline. V was pared by 0 bases and J by 4 bases, with 8 bases between. The CDR3 spells CASSVEDGYEQYF. CDR3 in DNA: TGTGCCAGCAGCGTAGAAGATGGATACGAGCAGTACTTC.

This chain uses TRBV18 with TRBJ1-1; the match to TRBD1 covers 10 bases. Germline assignment: CDR1 KGHSH and CDR2 LQKENI. The CDR3 totals 17 residues. The V and J ends lost 5 bases and 0 bases, in that order; junction bases with no gene match: 9. In DNA form, the CDR3 reads TGTGCCAGCTCAACCCTAAAGACAGGGGGCATGAACACTGAAGCTTTCTTT. It specifies CASSTLKTGGMNTEAFF.

The J gene is TRBJ1-1, the V gene TRBV19, with D unresolved. Trimming removed 6 bases at V and 5 bases at J, with 13 bases between. This CDR3 has 13 residues. Germline lookup yields CDR1 LNHDA and CDR2 SQIVND (reference sequence). CDR3 in amino acids: CASRPRTSTEAFF. CDR3 nucleotide sequence: TGTGCCAGTAGACCCCGGACTTCTACTGAAGCTTTCTTT.

This chain uses TRBV18 with TRBJ1-1; TRBD1 aligns across 11 bases. Germline CDR1 is KGHSH and CDR2 is LQKENI. The CDR3 length is 17 residues. V lost 0 bases and J lost 0; bases outside the gene matches: 3. CDR3 loop: CASSPPGTGGVNTEAFF. The CDR3 DNA reads TGTGCCAGCTCACCACCGGGGACAGGGGGTGTGAACACTGAAGCTTTCTTT. Together with reference TRBV18 and TRBJ1-1, the CDR3 gives the full variable domain: NAGVMQNPRHLVRRRGQEARLRCSPMKGHSHVYWYRQLPEEGLKFMVYLQKENIIDESGMPKERFSAEFPKEGPSILRIQQVVRGDSAAYFCASSPPGTGGVNTEAFFGQGTRLTVV.

The chain uses TRBV7-9 and TRBJ2-1; D ambiguous. V was trimmed by 2 bases and J by 4 bases, leaving 15 bases between them. The CDR3 runs 16 residues. Germline V CDR1 and CDR2: SEHNR, FQNEAQ (reference sequence). CDR3 loop: CASSLHAGPLYNEQFF. CDR3 bases: TGTGCCAGCAGCTTACACGCAGGACCGCTTTACAATGAGCAGTTCTTC.

The chain couples TRBV28 to TRBJ2-5; TRBD2 matches at 14 bases. V trimming: 6 bases; J trimming: 1 base; junction bases outside the gene matches: 10. The length of the CDR3 is 18 residues. Germline V gives CDR1 MDHEN, CDR2 SYDVKM. CDR3 coding DNA: TGTGCCAGCAGCCAGACTAGCGGGAGGGCCATCGTCCAAGAGACCCAGTACTTC. It translates to CASSQTSGRAIVQETQYF.

The J gene is TRBJ2-1, the V gene TRBV9; D not certain. The CDR3 is 16 amino acids. From germline, CDR1 is SGDLS and CDR2 YYNGEE. Trimming left V 0 bases short and J 4 bases short, with 14 bases between. This chain's CDR3 is CASSVAVRAAYNEQFF. In nucleotides, the CDR3 is TGTGCCAGCAGCGTAGCGGTACGGGCCGCATACAATGAGCAGTTCTTC. Using reference TRBV9 and TRBJ2-1 for the parts outside the CDR3, the full variable domain is DSGVTQTPKHLITATGQRVTLRCSPRSGDLSVYWYQQSLDQGLQFLIQYYNGEERAKGNILERFSAQQFPDLHSELNLSSLELGDSALYFCASSVAVRAAYNEQFFGPGTRLTVL.

V is TRBV27 and J is TRBJ2-7; 7 bases are a match to TRBD1. The CDR3 loop spans 13 amino acids. Germline loops: CDR1 MNHEY, CDR2 SMNVEV (reference sequence). V trimming: 8 bases; J trimming: 2 bases; junction bases outside the gene matches: 6. The chain's CDR3 is CASSRQGAYEQYF. The CDR3, as DNA: TGTGCCAGCTCCCGACAGGGCGCCTACGAGCAGTACTTC.

Only one count was recorded for this clone. The rearrangement uses TRBV2 and TRBJ2-2; no firm D call. Trimming left V 5 bases short and J 9 bases short, with 7 bases between. Germline CDR1 reads SNHLY; CDR2 reads FYNNEI. This CDR3 comprises 11 residues. The CDR3 region has the DNA TGTGCCAGCAGTCCCACTAGGGAGCTGTTTTTT. Amino acid sequence: CASSPTRELFF.

V is TRBV28 and J is TRBJ2-6, with D unclear. CDR1 is MDHEN, CDR2 SYDVKM, per germline. The CDR3 consists of 19 residues. Between the trimmed V and J ends, which lost 4 bases and 0 bases, there was a span of 19 bases. This chain's CDR3 is CASSSVHTARSSGANVLTF. The CDR3, as DNA: TGTGCCAGCAGTTCCGTTCACACGGCCCGTTCCTCTGGGGCCAACGTCCTGACTTTC.

The chain combines TRBV6-5 with TRBJ2-1; tentatively, D is TRBD1 (5 bases). Trimming took off 2 bases at V and 6 bases at J, with 11 bases between the two ends. There are 14 residues in the CDR3. Germline assignment: CDR1 MNHEY and CDR2 SVGAGI. This chain's CDR3 is CASSYAGFGNEQFF. The CDR3 region has the DNA TGTGCCAGCAGTTACGCAGGGTTTGGCAATGAGCAGTTCTTC.

The CDR3 region is CASSLEPGRVEEQYF. Here the CDR3 DNA reads TGTGCCAGCAGCTTAGAGCCCGGGAGAGTGGAAGAGCAGTACTTC. The rearrangement joins TRBV13 to TRBJ2-7, with D maybe TRBD2 (6 bases). Germline V CDR1 and CDR2: PRHDT, FYEKMQ (reference sequence). CDR3 length: 15 residues. Trimming pared 1 base from V and 7 bases from J, leaving 17 bases between.

V and J are TRBV19 and TRBJ2-7, with D uncertain. The CDR3 covers 16 residues. Trimming shortened V by 8 bases and J by 1 base, and 21 bases separated the two germline ends. Per the germline V gene, CDR1 is LNHDA and CDR2 is SQIVND (reference sequence). DNA for the CDR3: TGTGCCAGTTGCGCGGACCCAACCATCGCATCCTACGAGCAGTACTTC. It is translated as CASCADPTIASYEQYF. Full variable domain (missing parts from reference TRBV19 and TRBJ2-7): DGGITQSPKYLFRKEGQNVTLSCEQNLNHDAMYWYRQDPGQGLRLIYYSQIVNDFQKGDIAEGYSVSREKKESFPLTVTSAQKNPTAFYLCASCADPTIASYEQYFGPGTRLTVT.

The chain combines TRBV7-9 with TRBJ2-7; D is ambiguous. The V and J ends lost 5 bases and 6 bases respectively, with 11 bases between them. The germline gives CDR1 SEHNR, CDR2 FQNEAQ (reference sequence). The CDR3 consists of 12 residues. Here the CDR3 DNA reads TGTGCCAGCAGCCTAAGACCCGGCGAGCAGTACTTC. Amino acid sequence: CASSLRPGEQYF.

The genes are TRBV6-6 and TRBJ2-7; D not certain. V lost 6 bases and J 4 bases, leaving 10 bases between the germline ends. Germline V CDR1 and CDR2: MNHNY, SVGAGI (reference sequence). The CDR3 is made up of 12 amino acids. CDR3 bases: TGTGCCAGCAGCAGTCAAGATTACGAGCAGTACTTC. Its protein product is CASSSQDYEQYF.

The chain joins TRBV27 to TRBJ1-5; maybe TRBD1 (5 bases). Germline V gene sequence: CDR1 MNHEY, CDR2 SMNVEV (reference sequence). The CDR3 has 15 amino acids. V was pared by 1 base and J by 6 bases, with 13 bases between. The CDR3 bases are TGTGCCAGCAGTTTATATGGGGGAGTAGGTCAGCCCCAGCATTTT. It specifies CASSLYGGVGQPQHF.

The chain employs TRBV28 and TRBJ2-7; no clear D. Germline V gene sequence: CDR1 MDHEN, CDR2 SYDVKM. This CDR3 is built from 14 residues. The ends were cut back, 1 base at V and 6 bases at J, with 13 bases in the middle. CDR3 sequence reads: CASSLFDWKVEQYF. CDR3 DNA sequence: TGTGCCAGCAGTTTATTTGATTGGAAAGTCGAGCAGTACTTC. Combining the CDR3 with reference TRBV28 and TRBJ2-7 gives the whole variable domain DVKVTQSSRYLVKRTGEKVFLECVQDMDHENMFWYRQDPGLGLRLIYFSYDVKMKEKGDIPEGYSVSREKKERFSLILESASTNQTSMYLCASSLFDWKVEQYFGPGTRLTVT.

This sequence joins TRBV9 and TRBJ1-6, with D perhaps matching TRBD1 (5 bases). CDR3 length: 14 amino acids. V dropped 4 bases and J dropped 9 bases, with 14 bases sitting between them. CDR1 SGDLS and CDR2 YYNGEE come from the germline V gene. The CDR3: CASSNMGGGSPLHF. The CDR3 DNA sequence: TGTGCCAGCAGCAACATGGGGGGAGGTTCACCCCTCCACTTT.

The gene calls are TRBV29-1 and TRBJ2-4; D gene uncertain. Trimming left V 4 bases short and J 5 bases short, with 12 bases between. The CDR3 is 13 residues long. Germline lookup yields CDR1 SQVTM and CDR2 ANQGSEA. Here the CDR3 reads CSVVMVSENIQYF. The CDR3 DNA follows: TGCAGCGTTGTCATGGTCTCGGAAAACATTCAGTACTTC. Complete variable domain (other parts from reference TRBV29-1 and TRBJ2-4): SAVISQKPSRDICQRGTSLTIQCQVDSQVTMMFWYRQQPGQSLTLIATANQGSEATYESGFVIDKFPISRPNLTFSTLTVSNMSPEDSSIYLCSVVMVSENIQYFGAGTRLSVL.

The rearrangement uses TRBV28 and TRBJ2-7; the D gene is possibly TRBD2 (5 bases). V was cut by 5 bases and J by 3 bases, with 17 bases left in between. The CDR3 is 15 residues long. Germline loops: CDR1 MDHEN, CDR2 SYDVKM. The CDR3, as DNA: TGTGCCAGCAGTCCCTTTCGGGTCGGGGACTACGAGCAGTACTTC. Translation gives CASSPFRVGDYEQYF.

The chain has TRBV28 and TRBJ1-1, with 11 bases lining up with TRBD1. This CDR3 is built from 15 residues. V was clipped by 7 bases and J by 7 bases; unmatched bases: 11. The germline CDR1 and CDR2 sequences are MDHEN and SYDVKM. The CDR3 DNA follows: TGTGCCAGCACCCTGTTAGGACAGGGGGCTTATGAAGCTTTCTTT. This codes for CASTLLGQGAYEAFF.

This sequence joins TRBV10-3 and TRBJ2-3, with 9 bases aligning to TRBD2. Germline CDR1 and CDR2: ENHRY and SYGVKD. Germline trimming cut 10 bases from V and 0 bases from J; bases unmatched to any gene: 14. The CDR3 runs to 17 residues. In nucleotides, the CDR3 is TGTGCCACCAAGACTAGCGGAGCTCACTCTAGCACAGATACGCAGTATTTT. Amino acid sequence: CATKTSGAHSSTDTQYF.

The chain recombines TRBV4-3 with TRBJ2-7; D possibly corresponds to TRBD2 (5 bases). This CDR3 spans 16 amino acids. Germline lookup yields CDR1 LGHNA and CDR2 YSLEER. The V end was cut by 0 bases, the J end by 7 bases, with 19 bases between. CDR3 DNA sequence: TGCGCCAGCAGCCAAGATACGGCTAGCCCTAGGCGGGAGCAGTACTTC. Residues: CASSQDTASPRREQYF.